Below are 11 T cell receptor beta chains sequenced from a single sample in a study of blood T cell repertoires in COVID-19. Clones were sequenced by immunoSEQ multiplex PCR, and TCRdb holds only the in-frame ones, with some missing. Of approximately 350,000 clones listed, over 70% were seen once; the top ten hold about 6.3%. The sample consisted of peripheral blood. The source of these receptors is a woman in her forties or fifties with COVID-19, enrolled during active disease.

This chain joins TRBV19 and TRBJ2-3, with TRBD1 identical over 7 bases. Germline V gene sequence: CDR1 LNHDA, CDR2 SQIVND (reference sequence). This CDR3 spans 15 amino acids. The ends lost 4 bases at V and 0 bases at J; junction bases unmatched: 4. CDR3 sequence reads: CASSKTGLSTDTQYF. CDR3 in DNA: TGTGCCAGTAGTAAGACAGGGCTTAGCACAGATACGCAGTATTTT.

The gene calls are TRBV3-1 (or the pseudogene TRBV3-2) and TRBJ2-2; 8 positions agree with TRBD1. Trimming cost V 4 bases and J 4 bases; bases outside gene matches: 8. CDR1 is LGHDT, CDR2 YNNKEL, per germline (reference sequence). The CDR3 is made up of 16 amino acids. The CDR3 nucleotides are TGTGCCAGCAGCCTCCAACAGGGGGTAGGCACCGGGGAGCTGTTTTTT. Residues: CASSLQQGVGTGELFF.

Here the CDR3 reads CASSYTDTYEQYF. The CDR3 DNA sequence: TGTGCCAGCAGTTACACAGATACCTACGAGCAGTACTTC. The J gene is TRBJ2-7, the V gene TRBV6-2 or TRBV6-3; no clear D. The ends were cut back, 2 bases at V and 2 bases at J, with 7 bases in the middle. This CDR3 comprises 13 residues. The germline V gene encodes CDR1 MNHEY and CDR2 SVGEGT.

The rearrangement uses TRBV5-1 and TRBJ2-1, with D tentatively TRBD2 (5 bases). The CDR3 has 15 residues. Trimming cost V 0 bases and J 4 bases, with 11 bases left between them. In germline, CDR1 is SGHRS, CDR2 YFSETQ. The CDR3 is CASSLDAGTYNEQFF. CDR3 nucleotides: TGCGCCAGCAGCTTGGATGCGGGTACTTACAATGAGCAGTTCTTC. Filled out from reference TRBV5-1 and TRBJ2-1, the complete variable domain reads KAGVTQTPRYLIKTRGQQVTLSCSPISGHRSVSWYQQTPGQGLQFLFEYFSETQRNKGNFPGRFSGRQFSNSRSEMNVSTLELGDSALYLCASSLDAGTYNEQFFGPGTRLTVL.

V usage is TRBV11-2 and J usage is TRBJ2-1; possible D gene TRBD1, 5 bases. V lost 2 bases to trimming and J lost 5 bases, with 10 bases between them. Germline CDR1 and CDR2: SGHAT and FQNNGV. This CDR3 is built from 14 residues. CDR3 sequence: CASSLNGANNEQFF. The DNA for the CDR3 is TGTGCCAGCAGCTTAAATGGGGCGAACAATGAGCAGTTCTTC.

The chain combines TRBV19 with TRBJ1-1, with TRBD1 matching over 7 bases. V was pared by 4 bases and J by 5 bases, with 10 bases of the junction left unmatched. Germline CDR1 and CDR2: LNHDA and SQIVND (reference sequence). The CDR3 length is 15 residues. The CDR3 is CASSTLRTGATEAFF. The DNA for the CDR3 is TGTGCCAGTAGTACACTTCGGACAGGAGCGACTGAAGCTTTCTTT.

The gene calls are TRBV29-1 and TRBJ2-1, with D perhaps TRBD1 or TRBD2 (6 bases each). The ends were cut back, 8 bases at V and 7 bases at J, with 15 bases in the middle. There are 12 residues in the CDR3. Germline V lookup: CDR1 SQVTM, CDR2 ANQGSEA. The CDR3 loop is CSSGAPGNEQFF. The DNA for the CDR3 is TGCAGCTCGGGGGCTCCGGGGAATGAGCAGTTCTTC.

The V gene is TRBV15, the J gene TRBJ2-3, with D uncertain. The V and J ends lost 4 bases and 2 bases respectively, with 10 bases between them. This CDR3 is built from 14 residues. Germline lookup yields CDR1 LNHNV and CDR2 YYDKDF (reference sequence). The CDR3 DNA sequence: TGTGCCACCAGCAACCCTACCGTCACAGATACGCAGTATTTT. Encoded protein: CATSNPTVTDTQYF.

The chain recombines TRBV19 with TRBJ2-7; TRBD1 might be the D (6 bases). V lost 6 bases to trimming and J lost 2 bases, with 14 bases between them. The CDR3 is 14 residues long. The germline CDR1 and CDR2 sequences are LNHDA and SQIVND (reference sequence). CDR3 in amino acids: CASRPRDKTYEQYF. In DNA form, the CDR3 reads TGTGCCAGTAGACCCCGGGACAAGACCTACGAGCAGTACTTC.

This chain's CDR3 is CAWSSPGGGQPQHF. DNA for the CDR3: TGTGCCTGGAGTTCTCCAGGGGGCGGTCAGCCCCAGCATTTT. V gene TRBV30 combines with J gene TRBJ1-5; 8 bases are shared with TRBD1. CDR1 is GTSNPN and CDR2 is SVGIG in the germline V gene (reference sequence). Losses at the gene ends were 2 bases for V and 6 bases for J; bases not matched to a gene: 6. The CDR3 contains 14 residues.

The CDR3 nucleotides read TGTGCCAGTAGTCCCAGTGGGGTGGACAGGAGAGCCTACGAGCAGTACTTC. Residues: CASSPSGVDRRAYEQYF. This chain connects TRBV19 to TRBJ2-7; 7 nucleotides line up with TRBD1. CDR1 and CDR2 from the germline V gene are LNHDA and SQIVND (reference sequence). The CDR3 covers 17 residues. Trimming cost V 5 bases and J 2 bases; bases outside gene matches: 15.